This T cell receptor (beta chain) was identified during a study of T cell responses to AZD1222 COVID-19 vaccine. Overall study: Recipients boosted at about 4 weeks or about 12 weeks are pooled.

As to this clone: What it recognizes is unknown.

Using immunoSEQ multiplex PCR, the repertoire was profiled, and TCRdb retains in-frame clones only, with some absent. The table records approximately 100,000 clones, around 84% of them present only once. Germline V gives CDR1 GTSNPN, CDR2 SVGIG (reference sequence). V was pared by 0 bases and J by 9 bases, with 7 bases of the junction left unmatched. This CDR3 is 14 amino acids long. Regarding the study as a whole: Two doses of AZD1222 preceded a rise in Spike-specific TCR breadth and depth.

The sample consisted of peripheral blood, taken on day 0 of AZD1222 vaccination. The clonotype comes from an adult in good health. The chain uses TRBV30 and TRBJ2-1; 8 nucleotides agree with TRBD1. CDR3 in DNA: TGTGCCTGGAGTGTGGGACCAGGGGGCCTTGAGCAGTTCTTC. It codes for CAWSVGPGGLEQFF.